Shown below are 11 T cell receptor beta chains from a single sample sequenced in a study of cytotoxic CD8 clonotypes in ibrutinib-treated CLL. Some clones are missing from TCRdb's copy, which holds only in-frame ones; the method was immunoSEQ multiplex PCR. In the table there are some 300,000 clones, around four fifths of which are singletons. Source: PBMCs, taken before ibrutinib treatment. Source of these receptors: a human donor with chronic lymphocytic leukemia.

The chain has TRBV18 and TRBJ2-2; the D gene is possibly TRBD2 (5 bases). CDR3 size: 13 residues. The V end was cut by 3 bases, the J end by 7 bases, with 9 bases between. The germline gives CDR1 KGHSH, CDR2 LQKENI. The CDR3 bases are TGTGCCAGCTCACCTACGGCGGGCGGGGAGCTGTTTTTT. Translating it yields CASSPTAGGELFF.

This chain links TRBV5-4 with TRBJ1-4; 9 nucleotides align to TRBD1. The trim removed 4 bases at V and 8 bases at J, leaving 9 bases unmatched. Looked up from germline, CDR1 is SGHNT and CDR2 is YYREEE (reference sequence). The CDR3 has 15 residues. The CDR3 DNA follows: TGTGCCAGCAGCCAACCGGGACAGGGCCTCGAAAAACTGTTTTTT. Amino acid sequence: CASSQPGQGLEKLFF.

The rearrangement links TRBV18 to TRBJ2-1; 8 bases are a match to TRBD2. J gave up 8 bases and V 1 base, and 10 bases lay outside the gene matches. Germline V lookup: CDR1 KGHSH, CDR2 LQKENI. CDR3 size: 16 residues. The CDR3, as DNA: TGTGCCAGCTCACCACGATTGGCGGGGGGTTTCGATGAGCAGTTCTTC. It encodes CASSPRLAGGFDEQFF.

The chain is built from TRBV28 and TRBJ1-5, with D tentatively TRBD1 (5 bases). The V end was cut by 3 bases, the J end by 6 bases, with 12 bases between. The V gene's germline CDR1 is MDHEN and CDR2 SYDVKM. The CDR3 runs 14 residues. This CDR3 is CASSFFGGGQPQHF. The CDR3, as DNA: TGTGCCAGCAGTTTTTTCGGGGGAGGTCAGCCCCAGCATTTT.

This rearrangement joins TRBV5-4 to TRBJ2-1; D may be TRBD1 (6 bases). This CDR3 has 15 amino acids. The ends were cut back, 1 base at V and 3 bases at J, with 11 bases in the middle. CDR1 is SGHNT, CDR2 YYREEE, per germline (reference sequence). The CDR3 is CASSLQGRGYNEQFF. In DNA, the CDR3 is TGTGCCAGCAGCTTGCAGGGGCGCGGCTACAATGAGCAGTTCTTC.

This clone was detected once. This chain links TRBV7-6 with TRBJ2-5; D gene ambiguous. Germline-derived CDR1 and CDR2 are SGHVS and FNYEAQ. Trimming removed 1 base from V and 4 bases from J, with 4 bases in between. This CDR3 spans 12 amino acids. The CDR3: CASSLDRETQYF. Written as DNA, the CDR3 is TGTGCCAGCAGCTTAGACAGAGAGACCCAGTACTTC.

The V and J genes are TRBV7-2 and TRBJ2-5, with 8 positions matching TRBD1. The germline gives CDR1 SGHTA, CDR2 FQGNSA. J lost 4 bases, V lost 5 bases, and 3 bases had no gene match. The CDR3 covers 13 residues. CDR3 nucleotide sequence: TGTGCCAGCAGCCCCGGACAGGGAGAGACCCAGTACTTC. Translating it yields CASSPGQGETQYF. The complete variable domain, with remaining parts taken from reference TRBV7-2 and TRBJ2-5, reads GAGVSQSPSNKVTEKGKDVELRCDPISGHTALYWYRQSLGQGLEFLIYFQGNSAPDKSGLPSDRFSAERTGGSVSTLTIQRTQQEDSAVYLCASSPGQGETQYFGPGTRLLVL.

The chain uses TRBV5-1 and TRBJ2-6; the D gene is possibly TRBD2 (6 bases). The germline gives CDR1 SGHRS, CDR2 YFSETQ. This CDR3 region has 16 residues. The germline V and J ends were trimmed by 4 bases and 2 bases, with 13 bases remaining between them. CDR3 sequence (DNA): TGCGCCAGCAGCGCGGGGCGGGTAACTGGGGCCAACGTCCTGACTTTC. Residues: CASSAGRVTGANVLTF.

As DNA, the CDR3 is TGCGCCAGCAGCTCCACTGACAGGGCAGAGACCCAGTACTTC. It yields the protein CASSSTDRAETQYF. The V gene is TRBV5-1, the J gene TRBJ2-5; 7 bases agree with TRBD1. Germline loops: CDR1 SGHRS, CDR2 YFSETQ. The CDR3 contains 14 residues. Unmatched junction bases numbered 6, after V lost 3 bases and J lost 4 bases.

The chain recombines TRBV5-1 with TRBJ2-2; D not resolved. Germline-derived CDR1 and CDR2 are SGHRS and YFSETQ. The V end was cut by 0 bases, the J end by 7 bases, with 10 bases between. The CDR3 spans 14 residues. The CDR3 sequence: CASSLVSGLGELFF. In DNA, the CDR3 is TGCGCCAGCAGCTTGGTATCTGGCCTCGGGGAGCTGTTTTTT. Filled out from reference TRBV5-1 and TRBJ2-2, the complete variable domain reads KAGVTQTPRYLIKTRGQQVTLSCSPISGHRSVSWYQQTPGQGLQFLFEYFSETQRNKGNFPGRFSGRQFSNSRSEMNVSTLELGDSALYLCASSLVSGLGELFFGEGSRLTVL.

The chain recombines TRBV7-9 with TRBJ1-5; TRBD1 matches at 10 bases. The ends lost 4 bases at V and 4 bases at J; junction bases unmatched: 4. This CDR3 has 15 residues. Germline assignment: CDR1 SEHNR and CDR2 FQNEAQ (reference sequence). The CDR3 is CASSSGQGGNQPQHF. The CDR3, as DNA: TGTGCCAGCAGCTCCGGACAGGGGGGGAATCAGCCCCAGCATTTT.